Listed below are T cell receptor beta chains from one sample, sequenced in a study of cytomegalovirus exposure and HLA in healthy donors. Generated by immunoSEQ multiplex PCR, the TCRdb table keeps only in-frame clones and is missing some. The profile shows 310,000 or so clones, around 90% of them singletons. The sample comprised PBMCs. Receptors were obtained from a woman aged 18-29 years in good health and CMV-seronegative. Both conserved end residues are part of each CDR3. The D gene is left open where the match is weak. Size tells how often a clone was seen (once, few, many) or the class of an expanded clone, and some rows leave it out.

V,D,size,J,CDR3,DNA
TRBV27,.,.,TRBJ2-3,CASSSTGTIRTDTQYF,TGTGCCAGCAGTTCCACAGGGACTATACGCACAGATACGCAGTATTTT
TRBV30,.,once,TRBJ1-6,CAWRLLRDINSPLHF,TGTGCCTGGAGACTCCTCCGGGACATTAATTCACCCCTCCACTTT
TRBV5-1,TRBD1,once,TRBJ1-5,CASSSGTGLEQPQHF,TGCGCCAGCAGCTCCGGGACAGGGTTGGAACAGCCCCAGCATTTT
TRBV5-1,.,.,TRBJ2-6,CASSLDSISSLSGANVLTF,TGCGCCAGCAGCTTAGATTCGATAAGCTCCCTCTCCGGGGCCAACGTCCTGACTTTC
TRBV18,TRBD1,.,TRBJ1-5,CASSPRQGNQPQHF,TGTGCCAGCTCACCCAGACAGGGGAATCAGCCCCAGCATTTT
TRBV2,.,once,TRBJ2-2,CASSTTRVTGELFF,TGTGCCAGCAGTACTACAAGAGTCACCGGGGAGCTGTTTTTT
TRBV7-2,TRBD1,.,TRBJ1-1,CASSHPGGYWGITEAFF,TGTGCCAGCAGCCACCCAGGGGGCTACTGGGGGATCACTGAAGCTTTCTTT
TRBV9,TRBD1,once,TRBJ1-3,CASSSSGQRNTIYF,TGTGCCAGCAGCTCCTCGGGACAGAGAAACACCATATATTTT
TRBV7-9,TRBD2,.,TRBJ2-5,CASSSWTSGGETQYF,TGTGCCAGCAGCTCCTGGACTAGCGGGGGGGAGACCCAGTACTTC
TRBV25-1,.,.,TRBJ1-1,CASSDLDTEAFF,TGTGCCAGCAGTGATCTTGACACTGAAGCTTTCTTT
TRBV27,.,.,TRBJ2-7,CASRQSLGPYEQYF,TGTGCCAGCAGGCAGAGCTTGGGGCCCTACGAGCAGTACTTC
TRBV11-2,.,once,TRBJ1-5,CASSLGVPGQPQHF,TGTGCCAGCAGCTTAGGGGTCCCGGGTCAGCCCCAGCATTTT
TRBV4-1,.,few,TRBJ1-4,CASSPGSGLINEKLFF,TGCGCCAGCAGCCCCGGGTCGGGACTGATTAATGAAAAACTGTTTTTT
TRBV2,.,once,TRBJ2-5,CASSEDRVGHETQYF,TGTGCCAGCAGTGAAGACAGGGTGGGTCACGAGACCCAGTACTTC
TRBV5-1,TRBD1,.,TRBJ2-1,CASSFDRGPSSYNEQFF,TGCGCCAGCAGCTTCGACAGGGGGCCGAGCTCCTACAATGAGCAGTTCTTC
TRBV11-2,.,.,TRBJ2-7,CASSFNPPEQYF,TGTGCCAGCAGCTTCAATCCCCCCGAGCAGTACTTC
TRBV6-1,TRBD2,.,TRBJ2-1,CASSVTPGLAGATTYNEQFF,TGTGCCAGCAGTGTTACACCGGGACTAGCGGGGGCCACAACCTACAATGAGCAGTTCTTC
TRBV7-3,TRBD2,.,TRBJ2-5,CASSLTSGASETQYF,TGTGCCAGCAGCTTAACTAGCGGGGCCTCGGAGACCCAGTACTTC
TRBV2,.,.,TRBJ1-2,CASSEGAGESYGYTF,TGTGCCAGCAGTGAAGGGGCAGGGGAGAGCTATGGCTACACCTTC
TRBV9,TRBD1,.,TRBJ1-3,CASSPNTGDKVGNTIYF,TGTGCCAGCAGCCCTAACACAGGGGATAAGGTCGGAAACACCATATATTTT
TRBV29-1,.,few,TRBJ1-1,CSVELGRGAYEAFF,TGCAGCGTTGAGTTAGGACGGGGGGCTTATGAAGCTTTCTTT
TRBV7-9,TRBD1,.,TRBJ1-6,CASSLHRGANSPLHF,TGTGCCAGCAGCTTACACAGGGGAGCTAATTCACCCCTCCACTTT
TRBV2,.,.,TRBJ1-4,CASTNRWPNEKLFF,TGTGCCAGCACGAACAGATGGCCTAATGAAAAACTGTTTTTT
TRBV29-1,.,.,TRBJ2-5,CSVVSLKTQYF,TGCAGCGTTGTATCGTTAAAGACCCAGTACTTC
TRBV15,.,few,TRBJ1-2,CATSHPGDRGGYTF,TGTGCCACCAGCCATCCCGGGGATAGAGGAGGCTACACCTTC
TRBV4-1,TRBD2,.,TRBJ2-4,CASSQGLAGGIAKNIQYF,TGCGCCAGCAGCCAAGGGCTAGCGGGGGGAATAGCCAAAAACATTCAGTACTTC
TRBV6-4,TRBD1,.,TRBJ2-7,CASSDHWDRGLGEQYF,TGTGCCAGCAGTGACCACTGGGACAGGGGGTTAGGCGAGCAGTACTTC
TRBV5-1,.,.,TRBJ1-2,CASSFGQGGYGYTF,TGCGCCAGCAGCTTCGGGCAGGGTGGCTATGGCTACACCTTC
TRBV5-1,TRBD1,once,TRBJ2-5,CASSPGQSQETQYF,TGCGCCAGCAGCCCGGGACAGAGTCAAGAGACCCAGTACTTC
TRBV7-9,.,once,TRBJ1-1,CSSSLVSEAFF,TGTTCCAGCAGCTTAGTCTCTGAAGCTTTCTTT
TRBV7-2,.,.,TRBJ1-6,CASSLGGQLNSPLHF,TGTGCCAGCAGCTTAGGAGGGCAGCTTAATTCCCCCCTCCACTTT
TRBV13,.,.,TRBJ2-1,CASSRDSNNEQFF,TGTGCCAGCAGCCGTGACTCGAACAATGAGCAGTTCTTC
TRBV6-5,TRBD1,.,TRBJ2-7,CASSKTGGLSYEQYF,TGTGCCAGCAGCAAGACAGGGGGCTTGTCGTACGAGCAGTACTTC
TRBV4-1,TRBD1,.,TRBJ1-4,CASSQDGARAGGNEKLFF,TGCGCCAGCAGCCAAGATGGGGCGAGGGCAGGGGGTAATGAAAAACTGTTTTTT
TRBV4-2,.,.,TRBJ1-1,CASSQGVEAFF,TGTGCCAGCAGCCAAGGAGTTGAAGCTTTCTTT
TRBV10-3,TRBD1,.,TRBJ1-2,CAIGSDRVNYGYTF,TGTGCCATCGGATCGGACAGGGTGAACTATGGCTACACCTTC
TRBV19,TRBD2,.,TRBJ2-7,CASSNRAGGDEQYF,TGTGCCAGTAGTAACCGAGCGGGGGGAGACGAGCAGTACTTC
TRBV30,.,.,TRBJ1-2,CAWSTQNYGYTF,TGTGCCTGGAGTACCCAGAACTATGGCTACACCTTC
TRBV9,.,.,TRBJ1-1,CASSPKAGGTEAFF,TGTGCCAGCAGCCCCAAAGCGGGTGGCACTGAAGCTTTCTTT
TRBV15,TRBD2,.,TRBJ2-1,CATSGTSGGNNEQFF,TGTGCCACCAGCGGGACTAGCGGGGGAAACAATGAGCAGTTCTTC
TRBV21-1,.,.,TRBJ1-2,CASSNYDLRGQGPYGYTF,TGTGCCAGCAGCAATTATGATCTGCGGGGACAGGGACCCTATGGCTACACCTTC
TRBV1,.,.,TRBJ1-3,CTSSQEQGDSGNTIYF,TGCACCAGCAGCCAAGAACAGGGTGACTCTGGAAACACCATATATTTT